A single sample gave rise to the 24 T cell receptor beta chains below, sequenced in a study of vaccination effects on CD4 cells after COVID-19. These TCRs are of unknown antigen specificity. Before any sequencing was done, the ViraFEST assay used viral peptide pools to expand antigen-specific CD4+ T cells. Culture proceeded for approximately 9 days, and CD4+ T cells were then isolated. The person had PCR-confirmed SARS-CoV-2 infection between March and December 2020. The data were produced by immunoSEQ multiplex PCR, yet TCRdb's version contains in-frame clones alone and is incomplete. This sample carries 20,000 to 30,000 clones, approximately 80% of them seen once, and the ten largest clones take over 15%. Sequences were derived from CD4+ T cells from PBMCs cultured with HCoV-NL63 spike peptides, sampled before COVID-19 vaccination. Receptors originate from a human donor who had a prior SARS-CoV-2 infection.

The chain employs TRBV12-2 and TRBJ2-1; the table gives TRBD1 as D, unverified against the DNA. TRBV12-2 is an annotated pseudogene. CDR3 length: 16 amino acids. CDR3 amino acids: CASRLIRDRGINEQFF. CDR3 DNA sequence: TGTGCAAGTCGCTTGATCCGGGACAGGGGGATTAATGAGCAGTTCTTC.

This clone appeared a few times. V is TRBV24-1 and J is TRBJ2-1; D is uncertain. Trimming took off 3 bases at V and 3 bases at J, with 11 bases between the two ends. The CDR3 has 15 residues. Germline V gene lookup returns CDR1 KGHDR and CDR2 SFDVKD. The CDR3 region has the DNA TGTGCCACCAGTGATACCTTAACGGACTACAATGAGCAGTTCTTC. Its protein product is CATSDTLTDYNEQFF.

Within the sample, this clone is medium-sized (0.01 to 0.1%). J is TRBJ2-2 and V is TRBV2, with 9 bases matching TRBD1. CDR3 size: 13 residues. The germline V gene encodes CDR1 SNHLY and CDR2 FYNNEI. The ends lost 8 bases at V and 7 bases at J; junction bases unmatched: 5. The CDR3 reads CASRDRVVGELFF. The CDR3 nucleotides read TGTGCCAGCCGGGACAGGGTGGTCGGGGAGCTGTTTTTT.

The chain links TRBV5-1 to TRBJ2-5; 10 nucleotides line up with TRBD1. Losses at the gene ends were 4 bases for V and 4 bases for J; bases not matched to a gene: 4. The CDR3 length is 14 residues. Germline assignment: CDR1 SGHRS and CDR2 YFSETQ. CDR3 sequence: CASSLDRGSETQYF. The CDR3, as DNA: TGCGCCAGCAGCCTGGACAGGGGGTCAGAGACCCAGTACTTC.

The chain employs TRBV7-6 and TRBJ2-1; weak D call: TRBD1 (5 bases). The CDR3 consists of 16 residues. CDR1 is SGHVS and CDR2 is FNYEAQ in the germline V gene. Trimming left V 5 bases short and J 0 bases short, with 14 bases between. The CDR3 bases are TGTGCCAGCAGCCCCAGGGTACTGAGCTCCTACAATGAGCAGTTCTTC. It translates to CASSPRVLSSYNEQFF.

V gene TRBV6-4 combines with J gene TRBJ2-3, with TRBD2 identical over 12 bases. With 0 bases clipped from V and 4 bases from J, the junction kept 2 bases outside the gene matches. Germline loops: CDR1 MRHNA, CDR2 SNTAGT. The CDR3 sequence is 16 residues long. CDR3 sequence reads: CASSDSPSGGADTQYF. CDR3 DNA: TGTGCCAGCAGTGACTCTCCTAGCGGGGGGGCAGATACGCAGTATTTT.

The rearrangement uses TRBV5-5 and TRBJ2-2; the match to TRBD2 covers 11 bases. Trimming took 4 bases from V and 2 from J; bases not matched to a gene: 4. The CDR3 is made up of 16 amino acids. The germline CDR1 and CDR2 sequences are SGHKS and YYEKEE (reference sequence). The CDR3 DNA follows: TGTGCCAGCAGCCGTAGACTAGCGGGAAACACCGGGGAGCTGTTTTTT. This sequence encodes CASSRRLAGNTGELFF.

The CDR3 coding sequence is TGTGCCAGCAGCTTAGGCGGCAGGGGCTACGAGCAGTACTTC. It is translated as CASSLGGRGYEQYF. J is TRBJ2-7 and V is TRBV7-8, with D perhaps matching TRBD1 (6 bases). In germline, CDR1 is SGHVS, CDR2 FQNEAQ. The CDR3 runs 14 residues. The V end was cut by 1 base, the J end by 3 bases, with 10 bases between.

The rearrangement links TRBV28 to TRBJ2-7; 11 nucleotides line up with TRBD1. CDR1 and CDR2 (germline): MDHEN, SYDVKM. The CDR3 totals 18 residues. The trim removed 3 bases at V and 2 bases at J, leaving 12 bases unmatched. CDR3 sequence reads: CASSFLAYSGQGAYEQYF. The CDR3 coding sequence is TGTGCCAGCAGTTTTTTGGCCTATTCGGGACAGGGGGCCTACGAGCAGTACTTC.

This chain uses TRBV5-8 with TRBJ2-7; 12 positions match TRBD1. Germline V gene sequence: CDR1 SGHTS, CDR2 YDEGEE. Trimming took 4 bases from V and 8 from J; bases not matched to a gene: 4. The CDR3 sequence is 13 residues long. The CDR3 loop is CASSGGDRGQQYF. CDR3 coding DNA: TGTGCCAGCAGCGGGGGGGACAGGGGGCAGCAGTACTTC.

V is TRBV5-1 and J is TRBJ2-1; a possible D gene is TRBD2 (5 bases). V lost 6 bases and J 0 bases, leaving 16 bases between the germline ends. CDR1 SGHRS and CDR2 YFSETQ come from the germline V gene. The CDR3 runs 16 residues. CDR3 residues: CASTNRADSSYNEQFF. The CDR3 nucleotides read TGCGCCAGCACTAACAGAGCGGATAGCTCCTACAATGAGCAGTTCTTC. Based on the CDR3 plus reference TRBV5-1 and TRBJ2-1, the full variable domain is KAGVTQTPRYLIKTRGQQVTLSCSPISGHRSVSWYQQTPGQGLQFLFEYFSETQRNKGNFPGRFSGRQFSNSRSEMNVSTLELGDSALYLCASTNRADSSYNEQFFGPGTRLTVL.

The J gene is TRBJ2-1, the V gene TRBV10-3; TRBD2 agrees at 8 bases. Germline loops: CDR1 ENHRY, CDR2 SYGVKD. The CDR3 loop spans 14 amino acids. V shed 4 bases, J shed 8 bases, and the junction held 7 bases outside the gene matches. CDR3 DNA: TGTGCCATCAGTGTGTTCGGGGGGGGCGATGAGCAGTTCTTC. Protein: CAISVFGGGDEQFF.

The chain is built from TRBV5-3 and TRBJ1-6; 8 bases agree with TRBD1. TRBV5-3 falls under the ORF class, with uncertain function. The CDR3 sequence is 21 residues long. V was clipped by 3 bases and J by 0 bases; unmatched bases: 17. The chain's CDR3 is CARSSTKRKRDRSSYNSPLHF. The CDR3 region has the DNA TGTGCCAGAAGCTCGACTAAAAGGAAAAGGGACAGGAGCTCCTATAATTCACCCCTCCACTTT.

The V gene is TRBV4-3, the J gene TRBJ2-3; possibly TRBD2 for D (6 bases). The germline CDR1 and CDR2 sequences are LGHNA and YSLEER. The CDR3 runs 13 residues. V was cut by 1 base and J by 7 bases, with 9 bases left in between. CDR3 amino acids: CASSQARENTQYF. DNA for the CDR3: TGCGCCAGCAGCCAAGCCCGGGAGAATACGCAGTATTTT.

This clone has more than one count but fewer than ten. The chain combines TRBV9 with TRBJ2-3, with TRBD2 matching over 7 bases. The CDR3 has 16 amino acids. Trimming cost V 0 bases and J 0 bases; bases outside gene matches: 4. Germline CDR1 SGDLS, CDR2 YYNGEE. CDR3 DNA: TGTGCCAGCAGCGTAGGGGGTAGCGGGAGCACAGATACGCAGTATTTT. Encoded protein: CASSVGGSGSTDTQYF.

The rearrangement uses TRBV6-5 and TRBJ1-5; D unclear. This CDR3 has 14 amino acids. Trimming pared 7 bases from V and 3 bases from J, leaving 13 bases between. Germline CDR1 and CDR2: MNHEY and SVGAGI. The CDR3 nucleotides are TGTGCCAGCACTAAAAGGGAGACCAATCAGCCCCAGCATTTT. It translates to CASTKRETNQPQHF.

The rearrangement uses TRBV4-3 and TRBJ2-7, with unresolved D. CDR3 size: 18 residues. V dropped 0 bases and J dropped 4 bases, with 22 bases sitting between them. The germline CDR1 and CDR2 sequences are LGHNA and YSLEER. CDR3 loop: CASSQEVHWDSLQYEQYF. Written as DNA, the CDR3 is TGCGCCAGCAGCCAAGAAGTACATTGGGATAGCTTGCAGTACGAGCAGTACTTC.

The CDR3 DNA reads as TGTGCCAGCAGCCAAGTACCGCAGGGAGGAGGAACTGAAGCTTTCTTT. This encodes CASSQVPQGGGTEAFF. J is TRBJ1-1 and V is TRBV3-1 (or the pseudogene TRBV3-2); D possibly corresponds to TRBD1 (5 bases). Germline lookup yields CDR1 LGHDT and CDR2 YNNKEL (reference sequence). This CDR3 has 16 residues. Trimming pared 1 base from V and 5 bases from J, leaving 17 bases between.

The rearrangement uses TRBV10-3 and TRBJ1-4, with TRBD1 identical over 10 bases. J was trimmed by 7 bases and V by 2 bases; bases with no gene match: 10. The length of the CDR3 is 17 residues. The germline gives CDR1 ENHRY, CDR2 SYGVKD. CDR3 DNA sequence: TGTGCCATCAGTGAGGAACCGGGACAGGGGCTTGGTGAAAAACTGTTTTTT. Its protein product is CAISEEPGQGLGEKLFF.

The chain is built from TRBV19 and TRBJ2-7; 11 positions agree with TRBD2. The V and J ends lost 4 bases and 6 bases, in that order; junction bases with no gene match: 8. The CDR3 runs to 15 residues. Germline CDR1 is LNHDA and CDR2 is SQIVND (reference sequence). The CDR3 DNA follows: TGTGCCAGTAGTAAAATACTAGCGGGAGTGGGCGAGCAGTACTTC. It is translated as CASSKILAGVGEQYF.

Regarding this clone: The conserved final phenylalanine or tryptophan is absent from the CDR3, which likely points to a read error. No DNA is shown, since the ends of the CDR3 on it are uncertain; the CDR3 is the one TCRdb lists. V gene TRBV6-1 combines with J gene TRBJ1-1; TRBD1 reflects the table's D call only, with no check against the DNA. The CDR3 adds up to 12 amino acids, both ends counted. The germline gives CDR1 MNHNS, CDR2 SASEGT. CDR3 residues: CASSERGYRGMV.

In nucleotides, the CDR3 is TGTGCCAGCAGTTACGGGAACTCCTACAATGAGCAGTTCTTC. Its translation: CASSYGNSYNEQFF. This rearrangement joins TRBV6-2 or TRBV6-3 to TRBJ2-1; D is undetermined. This CDR3 is 14 amino acids long. V was shortened by 2 bases and J by 0 bases, with 5 bases between the two germline ends. The germline V gene encodes CDR1 MNHEY and CDR2 SVGEGT.

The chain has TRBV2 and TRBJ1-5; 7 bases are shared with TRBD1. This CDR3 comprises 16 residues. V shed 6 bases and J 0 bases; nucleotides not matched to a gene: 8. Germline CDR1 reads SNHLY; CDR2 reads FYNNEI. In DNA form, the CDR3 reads TGTGCCAGCAGAAGGTCGGCAGGGGGTAGCAATCAGCCCCAGCATTTT. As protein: CASRRSAGGSNQPQHF.

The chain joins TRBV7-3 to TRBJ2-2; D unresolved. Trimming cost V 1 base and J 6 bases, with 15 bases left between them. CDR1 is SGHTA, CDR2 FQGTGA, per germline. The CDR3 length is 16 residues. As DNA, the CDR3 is TGTGCCAGCAGCTTAAAAGGTTGGGCAAACGCCGGGGAGCTGTTTTTT. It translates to CASSLKGWANAGELFF.